This is a list of T cell receptor beta chains from one sample in a study of cytomegalovirus exposure and HLA in healthy donors. Method: immunoSEQ multiplex PCR; TCRdb's copy keeps in-frame clones and lacks some. This table has 150,000 to 200,000 clones, roughly 77% appearing once. The sample was PBMCs. The receptor source for this set is a woman between 40 and 55 years old in good health and CMV-seropositive. CDR3s include the opening cysteine and the closing phenylalanine or tryptophan. The D gene is left open where the match is weak. Not all rows give a size; the values are once, few, many and, for expanded clones, a class.

>18|TRBD2|NA|TRBJ2-5|TRBV7-9
CASSLGEIAGMYQETQYF
TGTGCCAGCAGCTTAGGGGAAATAGCGGGAATGTACCAAGAGACCCAGTACTTC
>14|NA|few|TRBJ2-5|TRBV7-8
CASKSRPGIETQYF
TGTGCCAGCAAATCCCGTCCGGGGATAGAGACCCAGTACTTC
>16|NA|NA|TRBJ1-2|TRBV5-4
CASSWLQGLGDYGYTF
TGTGCCAGCAGCTGGCTACAGGGTTTGGGGGACTATGGCTACACCTTC
>15|NA|NA|TRBJ2-7|TRBV10-3
CAISSQAGGAYEQYF
TGTGCCATCAGTTCTCAAGCAGGAGGGGCCTACGAGCAGTACTTC
>15|NA|NA|TRBJ2-7|TRBV10-3
CAISKEGLGAYEQYF
TGTGCCATCAGCAAGGAGGGACTCGGGGCCTACGAGCAGTACTTC
>16|TRBD2|NA|TRBJ2-7|TRBV10-3
CAISEATSVLRNEQYF
TGTGCCATCAGTGAGGCAACTAGCGTCTTGAGGAACGAGCAGTACTTC
>14|NA|few|TRBJ2-7|TRBV6-5
CASSYQGKNYEQYF
TGTGCCAGCAGTTACCAGGGAAAGAACTACGAGCAGTACTTC
>13|NA|NA|TRBJ2-5|TRBV9
CASSVAGRETQYF
TGTGCCAGCAGCGTAGCCGGCAGGGAGACCCAGTACTTC
>12|NA|once|TRBJ1-1|TRBV7-9
CASSFSVTEAFF
TGTGCCAGCAGCTTTTCGGTCACTGAAGCTTTCTTT
>16|NA|NA|TRBJ1-5|TRBV4-3
CASSQDIGRNYQPQHF
TGCGCCAGCAGCCAAGATATAGGCAGGAATTATCAGCCCCAGCATTTT
>13|NA|NA|TRBJ2-1|TRBV19
CASSETVPGEQFF
TGTGCCAGTAGTGAAACGGTACCCGGGGAGCAGTTCTTC
>11|NA|NA|TRBJ1-2|TRBV7-6
CASGGNYGYTF
TGTGCCAGCGGGGGGAACTATGGCTACACCTTC
>15|NA|few|TRBJ2-1|TRBV5-1
CASSLRSGSLDEQFF
TGCGCCAGCAGCTTGAGATCCGGGTCCTTGGATGAGCAGTTCTTC
>15|NA|NA|TRBJ1-1|TRBV5-8
CASSLGGSRDTEAFF
TGTGCCAGCAGCTTAGGCGGTTCCCGGGACACTGAAGCTTTCTTT
>16|TRBD1|NA|TRBJ1-3|TRBV10-3
CAISSQGAGSGNTIYF
TGTGCCATCAGTTCACAGGGGGCAGGTTCTGGAAACACCATATATTTT
>14|NA|NA|TRBJ2-3|TRBV30
CAWTAGGSTDTQYF
TGTGCCTGGACCGCAGGTGGGAGCACAGATACGCAGTATTTT
>16|NA|NA|TRBJ1-5|TRBV6-6
CASSPPVGQTREPQHF
TGTGCCAGCAGCCCGCCGGTGGGGCAGACCCGTGAGCCCCAGCATTTT
>13|NA|NA|TRBJ2-5|TRBV29-1
CSVAKTDYKTQYF
TGCAGCGTTGCCAAGACAGATTACAAGACCCAGTACTTC
>15|NA|NA|TRBJ2-6|TRBV27
CAKSREISGANVLTF
TGTGCCAAAAGCCGGGAAATCTCTGGGGCCAACGTCCTGACTTTC
>16|NA|NA|TRBJ2-2|TRBV19
CASTSDSYTNTGELFF
TGTGCCAGTACCTCGGACAGCTACACGAACACCGGGGAGCTGTTTTTT
>17|TRBD2|NA|TRBJ2-2|TRBV18
CASSPTSGRSNTGELFF
TGTGCCAGCTCACCGACTAGCGGGAGGTCGAACACCGGGGAGCTGTTTTTT
>15|NA|NA|TRBJ2-3|TRBV7-2
CASSLSGSLTDTQYF
TGTGCCAGCAGCTTAAGCGGATCACTCACAGATACGCAGTATTTT
>17|NA|NA|TRBJ1-2|TRBV12-5
CASVFSVPKIPNYGYTF
TGTGCTAGTGTCTTTTCGGTCCCGAAAATCCCTAACTATGGCTACACCTTC
>12|NA|NA|TRBJ2-5|TRBV30
CAWSGEEETQYF
TGTGCCTGGAGTGGGGAGGAAGAGACCCAGTACTTC
>15|NA|NA|TRBJ1-5|TRBV2
CASSENGEQNQPQHF
TGTGCCAGCAGTGAAAACGGGGAACAGAATCAGCCCCAGCATTTT
>11|TRBD1|NA|TRBJ2-7|TRBV29-1
CSVQGADEQYF
TGCAGCGTTCAGGGGGCAGACGAGCAGTACTTC
>11|NA|NA|TRBJ2-7|TRBV7-9
CASRAGYEQYF
TGTGCCAGCAGGGCGGGGTACGAGCAGTACTTC
>13|TRBD1|NA|TRBJ2-7|TRBV2
CASSRGPFYEQYF
TGTGCCAGCAGTAGGGGGCCTTTCTACGAGCAGTACTTC
>15|TRBD1|NA|TRBJ1-2|TRBV19
CASNHGDRSPLGYTF
TGTGCCAGTAATCATGGGGACAGGAGTCCACTTGGCTACACCTTC
>14|NA|NA|TRBJ1-1|TRBV15
CATSRDKTAGKAFF
TGTGCCACCAGCAGAGATAAGACAGCTGGAAAAGCTTTCTTT
>17|TRBD2|few|TRBJ2-6|TRBV4-3
CASSQLLAGRGANVLTF
TGCGCCAGCAGCCAGTTACTAGCGGGACGTGGGGCCAACGTCCTGACTTTC
>16|NA|NA|TRBJ1-4|TRBV6-6
CASSQPQGKGNEKLFF
TGTGCCAGCAGCCAACCCCAGGGGAAGGGGAATGAAAAACTGTTTTTT